These 24 T cell receptor beta chains came from one sample sequenced in a study of identical twins. Each CDR3 protein is one row after TCRdb ran MiXCR on the 5' RACE reads. The profile shows approximately 1.8 million distinct CDR3 sequences, 25% to 35% of them singletons. The sequenced material came from cord blood. These receptors were obtained from a newborn girl in good health.

This clonotype was found a few times. This chain connects TRBV7-2 to TRBJ2-5; 8 bases match TRBD2. The CDR3 has 15 amino acids. V trimming: 3 bases; J trimming: 4 bases; junction bases outside the gene matches: 7. Germline V gene data show CDR1 as SGHTA and CDR2 as FQGNSA. CDR3 protein: CASSFGGGMRETQYF. The CDR3, as DNA: TGTGCCAGCAGCTTTGGCGGGGGGATGCGAGAGACCCAGTACTTC.

This clonotype was seen more than once but under ten times. The chain uses TRBV20-1 and TRBJ1-2; D is uncertain. Deletions cut 0 bases from V and 0 bases from J, with 8 bases between. The CDR3 loop spans 14 amino acids. Germline V CDR1 and CDR2: DFQATT, SNEGSKA (reference sequence). CDR3 bases: TGCAGTGCTAGAGATCGGCAAGCTAACTATGGCTACACCTTC. This encodes CSARDRQANYGYTF.

This clonotype was counted at least ten times. This chain joins TRBV29-1 and TRBJ2-7, with no clear D. This CDR3 contains 13 residues. Germline CDR1 and CDR2: SQVTM and ANQGSEA. V was pared by 6 bases and J by 6 bases, with 18 bases between. The CDR3 sequence is CSVRSRDISEQYF. The DNA of the CDR3 is TGCAGCGTGCGATCCCGAGACATCTCCGAGCAGTACTTC.

This clonotype was observed a handful of times. The chain couples TRBV7-9 to TRBJ1-2; 8 nucleotides line up with TRBD1. J was trimmed by 4 bases and V by 2 bases; bases with no gene match: 6. This CDR3 contains 15 residues. Germline CDR1 and CDR2: SEHNR and FQNEAQ (reference sequence). CDR3 DNA sequence: TGTGCCAGCAGCTTATCAGGGGGCGGACTCTATGGCTACACCTTC. Its translation is CASSLSGGGLYGYTF.

This chain joins TRBV6-6 and TRBJ1-6; the match to TRBD1 covers 8 bases. Germline loops: CDR1 MNHNY, CDR2 SVGAGI (reference sequence). The CDR3 length is 15 residues. The V segment lost 4 bases and the J segment 7 bases; nucleotides outside the gene matches: 6. The CDR3 DNA is TGTGCCAGCAGTTCCCGACAGGGGCTAAATTCACCCCTCCACTTT. This codes for CASSSRQGLNSPLHF.

This clonotype has just a few counts. The rearrangement links TRBV5-1 to TRBJ2-5; the D gene is possibly TRBD2 (5 bases). This CDR3 spans 15 amino acids. CDR1 is SGHRS and CDR2 is YFSETQ in the germline V gene. V was clipped by 3 bases and J by 4 bases, with 16 bases between them. In nucleotides, the CDR3 is TGCGCCAGCAGCTGGCGAGATCCGGGGATAGAGACCCAGTACTTC. This translates into CASSWRDPGIETQYF. The full variable domain, rest sourced from reference TRBV5-1 and TRBJ2-5, is KAGVTQTPRYLIKTRGQQVTLSCSPISGHRSVSWYQQTPGQGLQFLFEYFSETQRNKGNFPGRFSGRQFSNSRSEMNVSTLELGDSALYLCASSWRDPGIETQYFGPGTRLLVL.

V usage is TRBV5-1 and J usage is TRBJ2-3; D not resolved. CDR3 length equals 16 residues. Trimming took 0 bases from V and 0 from J, leaving 11 bases between them. Germline values: CDR1 SGHRS, CDR2 YFSETQ. CDR3: CASSLASAPSTDTQYF. The CDR3 nucleotides read TGCGCCAGCAGCTTGGCCTCAGCGCCCAGCACAGATACGCAGTATTTT.

V usage is TRBV18 and J usage is TRBJ1-5; D is unresolved. CDR1 is KGHSH and CDR2 is LQKENI in the germline V gene. CDR3 length equals 14 residues. The V gene lost 2 bases and the J gene lost 7 bases, with 12 bases spanning the gap. CDR3 in DNA: TGTGCCAGCTCACCAGAGGACGGAGGACAGCCCCAGCATTTT. Amino acids: CASSPEDGGQPQHF.

The chain carries TRBV5-1 and TRBJ1-5; D gene uncertain. Germline-derived CDR1 and CDR2 are SGHRS and YFSETQ. V shed 2 bases and J shed 3 bases, with 9 bases lying between them. This CDR3 has 14 amino acids. The CDR3 DNA sequence: TGCGCCAGCAGCTTTGACGGTTTCAATCAGCCCCAGCATTTT. It yields the protein CASSFDGFNQPQHF.

There are a few counts of this clonotype. The chain uses TRBV29-1 and TRBJ2-1, with 11 bases fitting TRBD2. The assigned J gene may be wrong: the sequence end matches TRBJ2-7 better. The CDR3 extends over 15 amino acids. Germline-derived CDR1 and CDR2 are SQVTM and ANQGSEA. This chain's CDR3 is CSVAPGLAVYNEQYF. The CDR3 region has the DNA TGCAGCGTTGCCCCGGGACTAGCGGTATACAATGAGCAGTACTTC.

This clonotype was observed a handful of times. V usage is TRBV3-1 and J usage is TRBJ2-1; 14 bases are shared with TRBD2. CDR1 LGHDT and CDR2 YNNKEL come from the germline V gene (reference sequence). The V gene end was trimmed by 4 bases and the J gene end by 9 bases; junction bases not matched to a gene: 5. There are 15 residues in the CDR3. This CDR3 reads CASSPGLAGVGEQFF. CDR3 nucleotide sequence: TGTGCCAGCAGCCCGGGACTAGCGGGAGTGGGTGAGCAGTTCTTC.

The table lists this clonotype with a few counts. The rearrangement uses TRBV29-1 and TRBJ1-2; TRBD1 might be the D (5 bases). The V end lost 0 bases, the J end lost 4 bases, and 12 bases lay between the germline ends. Germline V gives CDR1 SQVTM, CDR2 ANQGSEA. The CDR3 has 14 amino acids. The CDR3 nucleotides are TGCAGCGTTGAAGAAGGGCAGGGTCCCTATGGCTACACCTTC. Translation gives CSVEEGQGPYGYTF.

The chain recombines TRBV7-9 with TRBJ2-7; perhaps TRBD1 as D (6 bases). Germline values: CDR1 SEHNR, CDR2 FQNEAQ (reference sequence). The CDR3 totals 13 residues. V was pared by 1 base and J by 6 bases, with 10 bases between. CDR3 DNA: TGTGCCAGCAGCTTAGTAACAGGGACCGAGCAGTACTTC. It yields the protein CASSLVTGTEQYF.

The rearrangement uses TRBV4-2 and TRBJ2-4; 9 nucleotides line up with TRBD2. The J call may be wrong; the DNA end is better matched by TRBJ2-5. The CDR3 consists of 17 residues. CDR1 is LGHNA and CDR2 is YNFKEQ in the germline V gene. CDR3 sequence reads: CASSRGASGVLGETQYF. CDR3 nucleotides: TGTGCCAGCTCAAGAGGAGCTAGCGGGGTACTTGGAGAGACCCAGTACTTC.

This chain connects TRBV4-2 to TRBJ2-7; D unresolved. The germline CDR1 and CDR2 sequences are LGHNA and YNFKEQ. The CDR3 is made up of 14 amino acids. Trimming pared 0 bases from V and 0 bases from J, leaving 6 bases between. CDR3: CASSQEPYSYEQYF. In DNA, the CDR3 is TGTGCCAGCAGCCAAGAGCCCTACTCCTACGAGCAGTACTTC.

The rearrangement links TRBV20-1 to TRBJ1-6; 8 bases line up with TRBD1. CDR1 and CDR2 (germline): DFQATT, SNEGSKA (reference sequence). J gave up 7 bases and V 5 bases, and 4 bases lay outside the gene matches. This CDR3 spans 13 amino acids. In nucleotides, the CDR3 is TGCAGTGCTCCTAACAGGGGGAATTCACCCCTCCACTTT. Translated: CSAPNRGNSPLHF.

Notes on this clonotype: Germline and junction disagree at one end, which may indicate a read error. V usage is TRBV11-2 and J usage is TRBJ2-7; possible D gene TRBD2, 5 bases. The germline V gene has CDR1 SGHAT and CDR2 FQNNGV. CDR3 length: 17 amino acids. The CDR3: CTSSLVPLERKRSEQYF. The CDR3 DNA is TGTACCAGCAGCTTAGTACCCCTCGAGCGGAAGCGCTCCGAGCAGTACTTC.

This clonotype was detected a few times. This chain connects TRBV28 to TRBJ1-4; TRBD1 agrees at 10 bases. Germline CDR1 is MDHEN and CDR2 is SYDVKM. V lost 7 bases to trimming and J lost 5 bases; unmatched junction nucleotides: 10. This CDR3 contains 16 residues. The CDR3 bases are TGTGCCAGCACCACCCCCGGGACAGGGGAGAATGAAAAACTGTTTTTT. Translating it yields CASTTPGTGENEKLFF.

This clonotype has only one observation. The junction departs from the called germline gene at one end, perhaps through a read error. The chain recombines TRBV7-2 with TRBJ1-2; D might be TRBD1 (5 bases). The CDR3 covers 13 residues. CDR1 is SGHTA and CDR2 is FQGNSA in the germline V gene. CDR3 region: CAGSLGHNYDYTF. The DNA of the CDR3 is TGTGCCGGCAGCTTAGGACATAACTATGACTACACCTTC.

This clonotype turned up a few times. The J gene is TRBJ2-1, the V gene TRBV7-2; 7 bases are a match to TRBD2. With V trimmed by 1 base and J by 3 bases, 9 bases remained unmatched. This CDR3 has 17 residues. Germline V lookup: CDR1 SGHTA, CDR2 FQGNSA. CDR3 amino acids: CASSLVRVAGNYNEQFF. As DNA, the CDR3 is TGTGCCAGCAGCTTAGTCCGGGTAGCGGGTAACTACAATGAGCAGTTCTTC.

A few counts support this clonotype. This chain joins TRBV6-5 and TRBJ2-5, with 11 bases aligning to TRBD2. Per the germline V gene, CDR1 is MNHEY and CDR2 is SVGAGI. V lost 2 bases to trimming and J lost 2 bases; unmatched junction nucleotides: 19. The CDR3 consists of 21 residues. The CDR3 here is CASSYQFPSGRRVVWQETQYF. The CDR3 DNA is TGTGCCAGCAGTTACCAGTTCCCTAGCGGGAGGAGAGTTGTTTGGCAAGAGACCCAGTACTTC.

V gene TRBV6-1 combines with J gene TRBJ2-1, with D maybe TRBD2 (6 bases). Per germline, CDR1 MNHNS and CDR2 SASEGT. This CDR3 has 17 amino acids. Trimming took off 3 bases at V and 0 bases at J, with 15 bases between the two ends. The CDR3 region is CASSDLAGTRSYNEQFF. CDR3 nucleotides: TGTGCCAGCAGTGATCTGGCGGGGACCCGCTCCTACAATGAGCAGTTCTTC.

Ten or more counts support this clonotype. The chain is built from TRBV10-3 and TRBJ2-5, with 11 bases aligning to TRBD1. Unmatched junction bases numbered 6, after V lost 4 bases and J lost 11 bases. Germline V gene data show CDR1 as ENHRY and CDR2 as SYGVKD. The CDR3 is 13 amino acids. Written as DNA, the CDR3 is TGTGCCATCAGTGGGACAGGGGGCAATGAGCAGTACTTC. This codes for CAISGTGGNEQYF.

The CDR3 protein is CASPTIAANEKLFF. In DNA, the CDR3 is TGTGCCAGTCCTACAATAGCGGCTAATGAAAAACTGTTTTTT. The chain recombines TRBV27 with TRBJ1-4; D ambiguous. The germline gives CDR1 MNHEY, CDR2 SMNVEV (reference sequence). The CDR3 is 14 residues long. V lost 9 bases and J 3 bases, leaving 14 bases between the germline ends.